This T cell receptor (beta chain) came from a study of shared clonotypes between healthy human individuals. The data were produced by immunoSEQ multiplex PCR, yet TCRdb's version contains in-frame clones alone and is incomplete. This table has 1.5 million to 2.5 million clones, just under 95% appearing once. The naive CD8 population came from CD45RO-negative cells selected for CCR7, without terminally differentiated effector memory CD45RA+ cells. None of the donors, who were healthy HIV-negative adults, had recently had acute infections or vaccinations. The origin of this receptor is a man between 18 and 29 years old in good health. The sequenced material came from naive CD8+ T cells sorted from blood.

The CDR3 region has the DNA TGTGCCAGCAGCTTAGCCGGGATCGGGGACACTGAAGCTTTCTTT. It is translated as CASSLAGIGDTEAFF. This chain joins TRBV7-9 and TRBJ1-1; no definite D call. The ends were cut back, 0 bases at V and 3 bases at J, with 11 bases in the middle. CDR3 length: 15 residues. The germline gives CDR1 SEHNR, CDR2 FQNEAQ (reference sequence).